These 16 T cell receptor beta chains were all obtained from the same sample, sequenced in a study of technical replicates of blood from several donors (dated by TCRdb to 2016 to 2017). The library was obtained by the immunoSEQ multiplex PCR assay. The table comes from immuneACCESS by way of TCRdb, which keeps in-frame sequences with V and J called. Part of the clones is missing from these tables; in studies checked, under half for an unresolved V gene and the rest for unknown reasons. The sample table contains around 12,000 clones; only one count was recorded for almost 95% of them. The ten largest clones represent 6% to 9.5% of the sample. The specimen was PBMCs. These receptors were obtained from a human donor in good health.

This sequence joins TRBV28 and TRBJ2-7, with 8 bases matching TRBD2. Trimming removed 5 bases from V and 0 bases from J; junction bases left unmatched: 12. Germline loops: CDR1 MDHEN, CDR2 SYDVKM. This CDR3 is 17 amino acids long. DNA of the CDR3: TGTGCCAGCAGTCAACCCCTAGGAGCGGGAGTCTCCTACGAGCAGTACTTC. Encoded protein: CASSQPLGAGVSYEQYF.

V and J are TRBV5-1 and TRBJ2-3, with 9 bases fitting TRBD2. The CDR3 is 14 residues long. Trimming took 5 bases from V and 4 from J; bases not matched to a gene: 5. Germline-derived CDR1 and CDR2 are SGHRS and YFSETQ. The chain's CDR3 is CASRYVAGADTQYF. The CDR3 nucleotides are TGCGCCAGCAGATACGTAGCGGGAGCAGATACGCAGTATTTT.

V gene TRBV28 combines with J gene TRBJ2-7, with TRBD2 matching over 8 bases. Germline-derived CDR1 and CDR2 are MDHEN and SYDVKM. This CDR3 region has 15 residues. After removal of 6 bases from V and 6 bases from J, the junction contained 13 bases not matched to a gene. This CDR3 is CASSPHGGVPSEQYF. The CDR3 DNA follows: TGTGCCAGCAGCCCCCACGGGGGGGTCCCCTCCGAGCAGTACTTC.

In nucleotides, the CDR3 is TGCGCCAGCAGCTTGTTGGGACAGGGGTTGAATGAGCAGTTCTTC. As protein: CASSLLGQGLNEQFF. This chain links TRBV5-1 with TRBJ2-1; TRBD1 matches 10 bases. Trimming cost V 1 base and J 7 bases; bases outside gene matches: 5. Germline-derived CDR1 and CDR2 are SGHRS and YFSETQ. The CDR3 is made up of 15 amino acids.

The chain employs TRBV6-6 and TRBJ1-5; 7 nucleotides agree with TRBD1. V gave up 6 bases and J gave up 3 bases; unmatched junction bases: 11. This CDR3 is built from 16 residues. In germline, CDR1 is MNHNY, CDR2 SVGAGI (reference sequence). CDR3 in DNA: TGTGCCAGCAGGGAAATCGGGACAGCTAACAATCAGCCCCAGCATTTT. It codes for CASREIGTANNQPQHF.

CDR3 bases: TGTGCCAGCAGTGATCGGAGGGACGGCTACGAGCAGTACTTC. The encoded protein is CASSDRRDGYEQYF. The J gene is TRBJ2-7, the V gene TRBV6-1; the D gene is possibly TRBD2 (6 bases). Trimming shortened V by 3 bases and J by 3 bases, and 12 bases separated the two germline ends. Per germline, CDR1 MNHNS and CDR2 SASEGT. The CDR3 sequence is 14 residues long.

The chain employs TRBV11-2 and TRBJ2-2; D might be TRBD2 (6 bases). Trimming took off 8 bases at V and 4 bases at J, with 11 bases between the two ends. The germline gives CDR1 SGHAT, CDR2 FQNNGV. This CDR3 is 13 amino acids long. The DNA for the CDR3 is TGTGCCAGCCGGGACTCATTCACCGGGGAGCTGTTTTTT. Translating it yields CASRDSFTGELFF.

The rearrangement uses TRBV19 and TRBJ1-1; perhaps TRBD1 as D (6 bases). The germline V gene has CDR1 LNHDA and CDR2 SQIVND (reference sequence). Trimming left V 7 bases short and J 1 base short, with 10 bases between. The CDR3 runs to 13 residues. CDR3 sequence reads: CASIRQANTEAFF. The DNA for the CDR3 is TGTGCCAGTATTCGACAGGCGAACACTGAAGCTTTCTTT.

The chain uses TRBV19 and TRBJ1-4, with no clear D. The CDR3 totals 15 residues. The V and J ends lost 7 bases and 5 bases respectively, with 17 bases between them. Germline V gene data show CDR1 as LNHDA and CDR2 as SQIVND (reference sequence). CDR3 DNA sequence: TGTGCCAGTAATGAACAGTTTCGGCCAAATGAAAAACTGTTTTTT. This encodes CASNEQFRPNEKLFF.

This chain uses TRBV6-5 with TRBJ2-1; 12 nucleotides agree with TRBD2. Germline V lookup: CDR1 MNHEY, CDR2 SVGAGI. The trim removed 7 bases at V and 5 bases at J, leaving 6 bases unmatched. The CDR3 loop spans 15 amino acids. CDR3 sequence (DNA): TGTGCCAGCACCCTAGGACTAGCGGGGCACAATGAGCAGTTCTTC. Protein sequence: CASTLGLAGHNEQFF.

The genes are TRBV6-1 and TRBJ2-7, with 7 bases that match TRBD1. V was clipped by 6 bases and J by 6 bases; unmatched bases: 5. Germline V lookup: CDR1 MNHNS, CDR2 SASEGT. The CDR3 runs 12 residues. The CDR3 nucleotides are TGTGCCAGCAGCCTGACAGGGCCCGAGCAGTACTTC. Protein sequence: CASSLTGPEQYF.

This rearrangement joins TRBV6-1 to TRBJ1-2; 9 bases map to TRBD1. Germline trimming cut 4 bases from V and 7 bases from J; bases unmatched to any gene: 7. CDR3 length equals 14 residues. Germline lookup yields CDR1 MNHNS and CDR2 SASEGT. DNA for the CDR3: TGTGCCAGCAGTGGGGGACAGGGCGTCTCTGGCTACACCTTC. It is translated as CASSGGQGVSGYTF.

This chain uses TRBV5-5 with TRBJ2-7; 9 bases are shared with TRBD1. Germline values: CDR1 SGHKS, CDR2 YYEKEE (reference sequence). The CDR3 consists of 13 residues. V lost 3 bases and J lost 5; bases outside the gene matches: 3. The CDR3 here is CASSSGTGNEQYF. CDR3 coding DNA: TGTGCCAGCAGCTCCGGGACAGGGAACGAGCAGTACTTC.

The chain couples TRBV29-1 to TRBJ2-3; maybe TRBD2 (5 bases). Trimming cost V 1 base and J 0 bases, with 8 bases left between them. The CDR3 consists of 14 residues. Germline lookup yields CDR1 SQVTM and CDR2 ANQGSEA. The CDR3 spells CSVEAGMSTDTQYF. Written as DNA, the CDR3 is TGCAGCGTTGAAGCGGGAATGAGCACAGATACGCAGTATTTT.

This clone was detected only once. The chain uses TRBV5-1 and TRBJ2-4, with D unresolved. Looked up from germline, CDR1 is SGHRS and CDR2 is YFSETQ. With 9 bases removed from V and 0 bases from J, the gap between germline ends came to 4 bases. This CDR3 region has 11 residues. CDR3 in DNA: TGCGCCATGAGAGCCAAAAACATTCAGTACTTC. Protein product: CAMRAKNIQYF.

The V call is TRBV2, the J call TRBJ1-2; 8 bases agree with TRBD1. This CDR3 is built from 16 residues. Per germline, CDR1 SNHLY and CDR2 FYNNEI. Trimming cost V 5 bases and J 4 bases; bases outside gene matches: 12. CDR3 nucleotide sequence: TGTGCCAGCAGTAGCCCCAGGGGGCGAAGGAGCTATGGCTACACCTTC. Encoded protein: CASSSPRGRRSYGYTF.